One and the same sample provided the 11 T cell receptor beta chains below, sequenced in a study of cytotoxic CD8 clonotypes in ibrutinib-treated CLL. TCRdb keeps only in-frame clones here, not all; method: immunoSEQ multiplex PCR. The sample shows roughly 130,000 clones, 79% of them seen only once. The specimen was PBMCs, collected after 12 months of ibrutinib treatment. The receptors were sampled from a human donor with chronic lymphocytic leukemia.

This clone turned up a few times. This chain uses TRBV28 with TRBJ2-7; 10 nucleotides line up with TRBD2. V lost 3 bases to trimming and J lost 5 bases; unmatched junction nucleotides: 13. This CDR3 is built from 17 residues. The V gene's germline CDR1 is MDHEN and CDR2 SYDVKM. Here the CDR3 DNA reads TGTGCCAGCAGTTTGGTCGGACTAGCGGAAGGGGGCCACGAGCAGTACTTC. Its protein is CASSLVGLAEGGHEQYF.

The rearrangement uses TRBV4-2 and TRBJ2-7; TRBD2 matches at 8 bases. V shed 5 bases, J shed 6 bases, and the junction held 12 bases outside the gene matches. The germline V gene has CDR1 LGHNA and CDR2 YNFKEQ. The CDR3 runs 15 residues. The CDR3 sequence is CASSAPGLDTSEQYF. DNA of the CDR3: TGTGCCAGCAGCGCGCCGGGACTAGACACGAGCGAGCAGTACTTC.

The chain employs TRBV7-8 and TRBJ2-1; 9 bases match TRBD2. V shed 3 bases, J shed 6 bases, and the junction held 6 bases outside the gene matches. The CDR3 runs to 15 residues. In germline, CDR1 is SGHVS, CDR2 FQNEAQ. CDR3 region: CASSLTGLASNEQFF. The CDR3 DNA follows: TGTGCCAGCAGCTTGACGGGACTAGCCTCCAATGAGCAGTTCTTC.

This chain links TRBV30 with TRBJ1-1, with unresolved D. V was clipped by 3 bases and J by 3 bases, with 11 bases between them. Germline-derived CDR1 and CDR2 are GTSNPN and SVGIG (reference sequence). There are 13 residues in the CDR3. CDR3 sequence: CAWSPGSYTEAFF. The CDR3 DNA reads TGTGCCTGGAGCCCCGGCAGTTACACTGAAGCTTTCTTT.

The rearrangement uses TRBV7-3 and TRBJ1-2; 7 nucleotides match TRBD1. Germline V gives CDR1 SGHTA, CDR2 FQGTGA. J was trimmed by 5 bases and V by 5 bases; bases with no gene match: 11. The CDR3 is 15 amino acids. The CDR3 is CASSARQGGVYGYTF. The DNA of the CDR3 is TGTGCCAGCAGCGCTCGACAGGGAGGGGTTTATGGCTACACCTTC.

The chain combines TRBV11-2 with TRBJ1-5; D might be TRBD1 (5 bases). The V end lost 5 bases, the J end lost 3 bases, and 11 bases lay between the germline ends. Germline CDR1 reads SGHAT; CDR2 reads FQNNGV. The CDR3 extends over 14 amino acids. The CDR3 DNA follows: TGTGCCAGCAGCCCGGGGGGATTCAATCAGCCCCAGCATTTT. Its translation is CASSPGGFNQPQHF.

The chain recombines TRBV7-9 with TRBJ1-4; 11 bases line up with TRBD1. This CDR3 comprises 14 residues. Germline V gives CDR1 SEHNR, CDR2 FQNEAQ (reference sequence). Unmatched junction bases numbered 4, after V lost 5 bases and J lost 8 bases. The CDR3, as DNA: TGTGCCAGCAGCATTAGGACAGGGGGCGAAAAACTGTTTTTT. It specifies CASSIRTGGEKLFF. Using reference TRBV7-9 and TRBJ1-4 for the parts outside the CDR3, the full variable domain is DTGVSQNPRHKITKRGQNVTFRCDPISEHNRLYWYRQTLGQGPEFLTYFQNEAQLEKSRLLSDRFSAERPKGSFSTLEIQRTEQGDSAMYLCASSIRTGGEKLFFGSGTQLSVL.

This rearrangement joins TRBV6-5 to TRBJ2-7, with 7 bases aligning to TRBD1. V lost 6 bases, J lost 6 bases, and 8 bases stayed unmatched. Germline loops: CDR1 MNHEY, CDR2 SVGAGI. The CDR3 extends over 13 amino acids. CDR3 sequence reads: CASRLHRGAEQYF. In DNA, the CDR3 is TGTGCCAGCAGACTTCACAGGGGAGCCGAGCAGTACTTC.

The V gene is TRBV27, the J gene TRBJ1-4; no definite D call. Trimming removed 6 bases at V and 6 bases at J, with 17 bases between. CDR3 size: 15 residues. Germline-derived CDR1 and CDR2 are MNHEY and SMNVEV (reference sequence). The CDR3 sequence: CASRRSWQDYEKLFF. The CDR3 nucleotides are TGTGCCAGCAGACGCTCGTGGCAGGACTATGAAAAACTGTTTTTT.

J is TRBJ2-3 and V is TRBV9; maybe TRBD1 (6 bases). Germline V CDR1 and CDR2: SGDLS, YYNGEE. This CDR3 has 14 residues. V gave up 1 base and J gave up 5 bases, with 11 bases separating them. The CDR3 loop is CASSVRQAGDTQYF. The CDR3 nucleotides read TGTGCCAGCAGCGTAAGACAGGCTGGAGATACGCAGTATTTT. Combining the CDR3 with reference TRBV9 and TRBJ2-3 gives the whole variable domain DSGVTQTPKHLITATGQRVTLRCSPRSGDLSVYWYQQSLDQGLQFLIQYYNGEERAKGNILERFSAQQFPDLHSELNLSSLELGDSALYFCASSVRQAGDTQYFGPGTRLTVL.

The chain couples TRBV6-5 to TRBJ2-7, with TRBD2 identical over 10 bases. The ends lost 0 bases at V and 2 bases at J; junction bases unmatched: 4. The CDR3 covers 16 residues. The germline gives CDR1 MNHEY, CDR2 SVGAGI. CDR3 sequence reads: CASSYSGTSVAYEQYF. The DNA of the CDR3 is TGTGCCAGCAGTTACTCGGGGACTAGCGTCGCCTACGAGCAGTACTTC.